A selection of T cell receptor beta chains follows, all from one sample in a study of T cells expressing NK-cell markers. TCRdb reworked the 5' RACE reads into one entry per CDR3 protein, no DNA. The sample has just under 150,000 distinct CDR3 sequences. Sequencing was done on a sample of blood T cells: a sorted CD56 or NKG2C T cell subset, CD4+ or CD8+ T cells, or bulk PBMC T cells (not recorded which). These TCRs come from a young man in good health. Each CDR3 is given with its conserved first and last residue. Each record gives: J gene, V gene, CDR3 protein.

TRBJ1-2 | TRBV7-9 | CASSLGSQGLHGYTF
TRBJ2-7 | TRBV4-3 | CASSQDVGNEQYF
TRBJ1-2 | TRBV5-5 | CASSLWEDPGELGYGYTF
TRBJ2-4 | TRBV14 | CASSLGTGKNIQYF
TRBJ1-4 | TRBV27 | CASSPGQGKEKLFF
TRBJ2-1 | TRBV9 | CASSELASNEQFF
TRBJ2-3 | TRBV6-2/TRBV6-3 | CASSYSPLPGGNTDTQYF
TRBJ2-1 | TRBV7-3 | CASSLSGSGDEQFF
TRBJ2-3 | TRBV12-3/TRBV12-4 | CASTLAGPGADTQYF
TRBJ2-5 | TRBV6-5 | CASSSGKGAGWETQYF
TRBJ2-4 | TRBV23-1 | CASREDRGRLQYF
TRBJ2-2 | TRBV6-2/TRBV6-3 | CASRIGSGELFF
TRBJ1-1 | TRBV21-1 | CASSSTREQGRGTEAFF
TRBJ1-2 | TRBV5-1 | CASSTGQGPNYGYTF
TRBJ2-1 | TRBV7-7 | CASSFAGMAHEQFF
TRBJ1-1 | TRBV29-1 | CSVEIPAGEFTEAFF